What follows are 27 T cell receptor beta chains derived from one specimen sequenced in a study of blood T cell repertoires in COVID-19. Profiled with immunoSEQ multiplex PCR; TCRdb holds only in-frame clones, not every one. The table has approximately 90,000 clones, about 76% seen once; the top ten hold approximately 22%. Sequenced sample: peripheral blood. The receptors stem from a human donor in a cohort sampled during active COVID-19.

The V and J genes are TRBV19 and TRBJ2-3; TRBD2 matches at 9 bases. CDR1 is LNHDA and CDR2 is SQIVND in the germline V gene (reference sequence). J was trimmed by 3 bases and V by 5 bases; bases with no gene match: 6. This CDR3 region has 15 residues. Written as DNA, the CDR3 is TGTGCCAGTAGTTTCAGCCTAGCGGGGACAGATACGCAGTATTTT. Protein sequence: CASSFSLAGTDTQYF. The full variable domain, completed using reference TRBV19 and TRBJ2-3, is DGGITQSPKYLFRKEGQNVTLSCEQNLNHDAMYWYRQDPGQGLRLIYYSQIVNDFQKGDIAEGYSVSREKKESFPLTVTSAQKNPTAFYLCASSFSLAGTDTQYFGPGTRLTVL.

This chain links TRBV7-2 with TRBJ2-2, with 11 bases that match TRBD2. V gave up 1 base and J gave up 2 bases; unmatched junction bases: 9. Germline V gene sequence: CDR1 SGHTA, CDR2 FQGNSA. This CDR3 has 19 residues. Here the CDR3 reads CASSLGPGLADRNTGELFF. CDR3 DNA sequence: TGTGCCAGCAGCTTAGGCCCGGGACTAGCGGACAGAAACACCGGGGAGCTGTTTTTT.

The rearrangement joins TRBV27 to TRBJ2-2; weak D call: TRBD2 (7 bases). Trimming shortened V by 3 bases and J by 2 bases, and 13 bases separated the two germline ends. From germline, CDR1 is MNHEY and CDR2 SMNVEV (reference sequence). The CDR3 sequence is 16 residues long. CDR3 protein: CASSFGGAINTGELFF. The CDR3 DNA sequence: TGTGCCAGCAGTTTTGGGGGGGCGATAAACACCGGGGAGCTGTTTTTT.

The chain joins TRBV24-1 to TRBJ2-1, with 16 bases aligning to TRBD2. Per germline, CDR1 KGHDR and CDR2 SFDVKD. The CDR3 runs 18 residues. V shed 4 bases, J shed 7 bases, and the junction held 9 bases outside the gene matches. The CDR3 nucleotides are TGTGCCACCAGTGACCCCGGGACTAGCGGGAGGGGGGGGAATGAGCAGTTCTTC. This translates into CATSDPGTSGRGGNEQFF.

This clone was detected once. The V call is TRBV4-3, the J call TRBJ2-1, with TRBD2 as a possible D gene (6 bases). Trimming shortened V by 2 bases and J by 1 base, and 9 bases separated the two germline ends. The CDR3 sequence is 15 residues long. Germline V gene lookup returns CDR1 LGHNA and CDR2 YSLEER. For the CDR3, the DNA is TGCGCCAGCAGCCAATCCGGGGGATCCTACAATGAGCAGTTCTTC. Its protein product is CASSQSGGSYNEQFF.

V is TRBV18 and J is TRBJ2-7; 8 nucleotides line up with TRBD1. The CDR3 runs 14 residues. The V segment lost 3 bases and the J segment 3 bases; nucleotides outside the gene matches: 4. CDR1 and CDR2 (germline): KGHSH, LQKENI. CDR3 nucleotide sequence: TGTGCCAGCTCACCGGGACAGGAACGCTACGAGCAGTACTTC. Translated, it gives CASSPGQERYEQYF.

The chain links TRBV5-6 to TRBJ2-7; D is undetermined. The V gene lost 2 bases and the J gene lost 6 bases, with 6 bases spanning the gap. Germline V gene data show CDR1 as SGHDT and CDR2 as YYEEEE. The CDR3 is 11 amino acids. As DNA, the CDR3 is TGTGCCAGCAGCTTATCGGTCGAGCAGTACTTC. The encoded protein is CASSLSVEQYF. Full variable domain (outside the CDR3, taken from reference TRBV5-6 and TRBJ2-7): DAGVTQSPTHLIKTRGQQVTLRCSPKSGHDTVSWYQQALGQGPQFIFQYYEEEERQRGNFPDRFSGHQFPNYSSELNVNALLLGDSALYLCASSLSVEQYFGPGTRLTVT.

This chain uses TRBV5-1 with TRBJ2-1; no definite D call. Between the trimmed V and J ends, which lost 4 bases and 0 bases, there was a span of 8 bases. Germline V gives CDR1 SGHRS, CDR2 YFSETQ. The CDR3 sequence is 14 residues long. The CDR3 nucleotides are TGCGCCAGCAGCCCCACGGGCTCCTACAATGAGCAGTTCTTC. This translates into CASSPTGSYNEQFF.

This chain uses TRBV4-3 with TRBJ1-6; D may be TRBD1 (5 bases). Trimming shortened V by 3 bases and J by 7 bases, and 13 bases separated the two germline ends. The germline V gene encodes CDR1 LGHNA and CDR2 YSLEER. This CDR3 contains 15 residues. CDR3 loop: CASSQSGRGNSPLHF. Written as DNA, the CDR3 is TGCGCCAGCAGCCAGTCCGGACGGGGGAATTCACCCCTCCACTTT.

This clone was counted once. This rearrangement joins TRBV2 to TRBJ2-5; 12 nucleotides line up with TRBD2. The CDR3 extends over 14 amino acids. Trimming cost V 6 bases and J 5 bases; bases outside gene matches: 4. The germline V gene has CDR1 SNHLY and CDR2 FYNNEI. The CDR3 DNA sequence: TGTGCCAGCAGGAGACTAGCGGGAGATGAGACCCAGTACTTC. It is translated as CASRRLAGDETQYF. The full variable domain, its missing parts supplied by reference TRBV2 and TRBJ2-5, is EPEVTQTPSHQVTQMGQEVILRCVPISNHLYFYWYRQILGQKVEFLVSFYNNEISEKSEIFDDQFSVERPDGSNFTLKIRSTKLEDSAMYFCASRRLAGDETQYFGPGTRLLVL.

V is TRBV9 and J is TRBJ2-1; a weak D match, TRBD1 (5 bases). V gave up 3 bases and J gave up 12 bases, with 22 bases separating them. The CDR3 has 15 residues. From germline, CDR1 is SGDLS and CDR2 YYNGEE. The CDR3 sequence: CASSAGWVGVQAQFF. The CDR3 DNA reads TGTGCCAGCAGCGCCGGCTGGGTAGGGGTTCAGGCGCAGTTCTTC.

The chain links TRBV5-1 to TRBJ2-7; TRBD2 is a possible D gene (5 bases). Trimming shortened V by 0 bases and J by 6 bases, and 13 bases separated the two germline ends. Germline V lookup: CDR1 SGHRS, CDR2 YFSETQ. This CDR3 has 14 residues. Here the CDR3 DNA reads TGCGCCAGCAGCTTGGGTCTAGCTGGGCCCGAGCAGTACTTC. This sequence encodes CASSLGLAGPEQYF.

V is TRBV19 and J is TRBJ1-2; 7 nucleotides agree with TRBD1. CDR1 LNHDA and CDR2 SQIVND come from the germline V gene (reference sequence). This CDR3 contains 13 residues. Losses at the gene ends were 7 bases for V and 4 bases for J; bases not matched to a gene: 6. The CDR3 bases are TGTGCCAGTAAGCAGACAGGGAGCTATGGCTACACCTTC. It specifies CASKQTGSYGYTF.

This sequence joins TRBV6-2 or TRBV6-3 and TRBJ2-1; TRBD2 matches 12 bases. Germline loops: CDR1 MNHEY, CDR2 SVGEGT. Trimming removed 5 bases from V and 2 bases from J; junction bases left unmatched: 4. The CDR3 consists of 16 residues. CDR3 protein: CASSDRLAGAYNEQFF. CDR3 DNA sequence: TGTGCCAGCAGTGACAGACTAGCGGGGGCCTACAATGAGCAGTTCTTC.

As DNA, the CDR3 is TGTGCCAGCAGACGGGACAGCGCCAACACCGGGGAGCTGTTTTTT. Translating gives CASRRDSANTGELFF. The rearrangement joins TRBV6-4 to TRBJ2-2, with 7 nucleotides matching TRBD1. Germline-derived CDR1 and CDR2 are MRHNA and SNTAGT. Germline trimming cut 6 bases from V and 2 bases from J; bases unmatched to any gene: 6. There are 15 residues in the CDR3.

This clone was observed once. The chain has TRBV7-9 and TRBJ1-5; D possibly corresponds to TRBD1 (5 bases). Germline V gene lookup returns CDR1 SEHNR and CDR2 FQNEAQ (reference sequence). Trimming took 1 base from V and 4 from J, leaving 8 bases between them. CDR3 length: 14 residues. CDR3: CASSLVQENQPQHF. The CDR3 nucleotides are TGTGCCAGCAGCTTAGTACAGGAGAATCAGCCCCAGCATTTT. The variable domain in full, with the rest retrieved from reference TRBV7-9 and TRBJ1-5, is DTGVSQNPRHKITKRGQNVTFRCDPISEHNRLYWYRQTLGQGPEFLTYFQNEAQLEKSRLLSDRFSAERPKGSFSTLEIQRTEQGDSAMYLCASSLVQENQPQHFGDGTRLSIL.

This clone was observed once. The CDR3 region has the DNA TGTGCCACAGGGGTCAAGGAAAAACTGTTTTTT. Protein sequence: CATGVKEKLFF. The chain combines TRBV7-9 with TRBJ1-4, with D perhaps TRBD1 (6 bases). Trimming removed 10 bases from V and 8 bases from J, with 11 bases in between. Germline CDR1 and CDR2: SEHNR and FQNEAQ (reference sequence). The CDR3 extends over 11 amino acids.

The CDR3 bases are TGTGCCAGTAGTATGGGACAGAGGGTAATGACTGGGGCCAACGTCCTGACTTTC. Its translation is CASSMGQRVMTGANVLTF. The chain combines TRBV19 with TRBJ2-6; 7 bases align to TRBD1. J gave up 2 bases and V 3 bases, and 10 bases lay outside the gene matches. The CDR3 is made up of 18 amino acids. The germline V gene encodes CDR1 LNHDA and CDR2 SQIVND (reference sequence).

This clone was observed a single time. The genes are TRBV9 and TRBJ2-5; 7 bases fit TRBD2. The ends lost 1 base at V and 5 bases at J; junction bases unmatched: 14. Germline V gene sequence: CDR1 SGDLS, CDR2 YYNGEE. This CDR3 is 17 amino acids long. CDR3 loop: CASSVSWTSRFGETQYF. The CDR3 DNA is TGTGCCAGCAGCGTAAGCTGGACTAGTCGGTTTGGGGAGACCCAGTACTTC.

This clone was found a few times. This rearrangement joins TRBV6-2 or TRBV6-3 to TRBJ2-3, with 9 bases that match TRBD1. Trimming took 5 bases from V and 0 from J; bases not matched to a gene: 3. The CDR3 is 15 amino acids. Germline loops: CDR1 MNHEY, CDR2 SVGEGT. CDR3 amino acids: CASSRGQGSTDTQYF. For the CDR3, the DNA is TGTGCCAGCAGTCGCGGACAGGGGAGCACAGATACGCAGTATTTT.

V gene TRBV20-1 combines with J gene TRBJ2-7; TRBD2 agrees at 9 bases. Trimming cost V 4 bases and J 0 bases; bases outside gene matches: 7. Per the germline V gene, CDR1 is DFQATT and CDR2 is SNEGSKA (reference sequence). The CDR3 consists of 15 residues. The CDR3 protein is CSATDRLAASYEQYF. CDR3 DNA: TGCAGTGCTACTGACCGACTAGCGGCCTCCTACGAGCAGTACTTC.

CDR3 sequence (DNA): TGTGCCAGCAGTGAATTTCCACCGGGACAGGGGGCCATTCAGTACTTC. Its translation is CASSEFPPGQGAIQYF. The V and J genes are TRBV2 and TRBJ2-4; 12 nucleotides agree with TRBD1. The CDR3 runs to 16 residues. V gave up 2 bases and J gave up 9 bases; unmatched junction bases: 8. The germline V gene has CDR1 SNHLY and CDR2 FYNNEI.

This clone was observed a few times. The rearrangement links TRBV6-2 or TRBV6-3 to TRBJ2-7; 10 bases line up with TRBD1. Losses at the gene ends were 3 bases for V and 6 bases for J; bases not matched to a gene: 8. Germline lookup yields CDR1 MNHEY and CDR2 SVGEGT. The CDR3 runs to 15 residues. CDR3 sequence reads: CASSYPGQGFIEQYF. CDR3 DNA: TGTGCCAGCAGTTATCCGGGACAGGGGTTTATCGAGCAGTACTTC.

This clone turned up a few times. V usage is TRBV5-4 and J usage is TRBJ2-7, with D perhaps matching TRBD1 (5 bases). CDR1 is SGHNT and CDR2 is YYREEE in the germline V gene (reference sequence). V was cut by 4 bases and J by 7 bases, with 12 bases left in between. This CDR3 contains 12 residues. The CDR3 protein is CASSGIDREQYF. DNA of the CDR3: TGTGCCAGCAGCGGTATCGACAGAGAGCAGTACTTC.

The CDR3 DNA sequence: TGCGCCAGCAGCGCGGGGACTAGGAGCACAGATACGCAGTATTTT. It yields the protein CASSAGTRSTDTQYF. This rearrangement joins TRBV5-1 to TRBJ2-3; 8 nucleotides agree with TRBD2. V gave up 4 bases and J gave up 0 bases; unmatched junction bases: 4. Per the germline V gene, CDR1 is SGHRS and CDR2 is YFSETQ. The CDR3 is made up of 15 amino acids. The whole variable domain, filled in from reference TRBV5-1 and TRBJ2-3, reads KAGVTQTPRYLIKTRGQQVTLSCSPISGHRSVSWYQQTPGQGLQFLFEYFSETQRNKGNFPGRFSGRQFSNSRSEMNVSTLELGDSALYLCASSAGTRSTDTQYFGPGTRLTVL.

This clone was seen a handful of times. This chain joins TRBV5-1 and TRBJ1-4; possibly TRBD1 for D (5 bases). This CDR3 comprises 14 residues. Trimming cost V 3 bases and J 8 bases, with 14 bases left between them. CDR1 SGHRS and CDR2 YFSETQ come from the germline V gene. CDR3 loop: CASSYASGMEKLFF. The CDR3 nucleotides are TGCGCCAGCAGCTATGCCTCAGGGATGGAAAAACTGTTTTTT.

V is TRBV4-1 and J is TRBJ2-3, with a possible D match to TRBD2 (6 bases). This CDR3 spans 15 amino acids. Germline assignment: CDR1 MGHRA and CDR2 YSYEKL. V lost 2 bases to trimming and J lost 14 bases, with 23 bases between them. In DNA, the CDR3 is TGCGCCAGCAGCCAATTTAATCAGGTAGCGGAGGGACCGTATTTT. This encodes CASSQFNQVAEGPYF.